This passage covers 31 T cell receptor beta chains from one sample sequenced in a study of blood T cells in healthy people across ages (dated by TCRdb to between 2014 and 2017). The library was prepared using 5' RACE. The instrument was an Illumina HiSeq 2500. A second PCR of roughly 7 to 11 cycles was performed with a sample-barcoded 5' primer and a J-beta primer mix. TCRdb itself trimmed the public reads at Q25 with fastp, ran MiXCR and retained productive beta chains. Under each unique CDR3 protein, matching rows form one entry showing the most common genes and DNA. For this sample there are more than 900,000 distinct CDR3 sequences; about 28% appear just once. Clones ranked in the top ten supply 9.5% to 13% of the sample. These sequences were also reported in another study, on T cells of mothers and their children.

Sequencing used blood. Receptor source: a woman aged 40 to 55 in good health.

The J gene is TRBJ2-5, the V gene TRBV20-1; D is ambiguous. The end of the DNA is better explained by TRBJ2-7, so the J call may be wrong. CDR3 size: 12 residues. Per the germline V gene, CDR1 is DFQATT and CDR2 is SNEGSKA (reference sequence). The CDR3 DNA reads as TGCAGTGCTGCCGACGACTTCTACGAGCAGTACTTC. Protein: CSAADDFYEQYF.

The J gene is TRBJ2-4, the V gene TRBV9; D unresolved. The J call is doubtful: the DNA matches TRBJ2-7 better. Germline V CDR1 and CDR2: SGDLS, YYNGEE. CDR3 length: 14 residues. CDR3 protein: CASSAELPPYEQYF. DNA for the CDR3: TGTGCCAGCAGCGCCGAGTTGCCTCCCTACGAGCAGTACTTC.

The J gene is TRBJ1-5, the V gene TRBV7-2; D uncertain. The CDR3 is 15 amino acids. The V gene's germline CDR1 is SGHTA and CDR2 FQGNSA. Trimming pared 2 bases from V and 7 bases from J, leaving 15 bases between. CDR3 in amino acids: CASSLRVGRGQPQHF. The CDR3 DNA sequence: TGTGCCAGCAGCTTAAGGGTAGGACGCGGGCAGCCCCAGCATTTT. Looking up the rest from reference TRBV7-2 and TRBJ1-5 gives the full variable domain: GAGVSQSPSNKVTEKGKDVELRCDPISGHTALYWYRQSLGQGLEFLIYFQGNSAPDKSGLPSDRFSAERTGGSVSTLTIQRTQQEDSAVYLCASSLRVGRGQPQHFGDGTRLSIL.

Concerning this clonotype: A much larger clone lies a single base off, so this may be a read error. The chain has TRBV27 and TRBJ2-7; either TRBD1 or TRBD2 may supply D (6 bases each). V lost 6 bases to trimming and J lost 11 bases, with 20 bases between them. The V gene's germline CDR1 is MNHEY and CDR2 SMNVEV (reference sequence). The CDR3 is 13 residues long. The chain's CDR3 is CASRSGGGNWEYF. DNA of the CDR3: TGTGCCAGCAGGTCCGGGGGCGGCAACTGGGAGTACTTC.

In regard to this clonotype: A much larger clone sits a single nucleotide away, making a read error possible. The V call is TRBV27, the J call TRBJ2-7, with a tentative D call TRBD2 (5 bases). This CDR3 contains 15 residues. Per germline, CDR1 MNHEY and CDR2 SMNVEV (reference sequence). The CDR3 DNA sequence: TGTGCCAGCAGTTTATCGAGGAGGACGAGGTACGAGCGGTACTTC. This gives the protein CASSLSRRTRYERYF.

Regarding this clonotype: Its ends do not fully match the called genes, so a read error is possible. The chain is built from TRBV7-2 and TRBJ2-1; no definite D call. Germline-derived CDR1 and CDR2 are SGHTA and FQGNSA. CDR3 length equals 16 residues. The chain's CDR3 is CASSPLVARPNNAQFF. Written as DNA, the CDR3 is TGTGCCAGCAGCCCTTTGGTGGCCAGACCCAACAATGCGCAGTTCTTC.

The J gene is TRBJ2-7, the V gene TRBV7-2, with TRBD1 identical over 7 bases. Trimming removed 2 bases from V and 9 bases from J; junction bases left unmatched: 7. CDR3 length: 13 residues. Germline assignment: CDR1 SGHTA and CDR2 FQGNSA. The CDR3 here is CASSLQAGGGQYF. In DNA, the CDR3 is TGTGCCAGCAGCTTACAGGCAGGGGGTGGGCAGTACTTC.

V gene TRBV5-1 combines with J gene TRBJ2-5; either TRBD1 or TRBD2 may supply D (5 bases each). The CDR3 extends over 14 amino acids. Looked up from germline, CDR1 is SGHRS and CDR2 is YFSETQ. V was clipped by 4 bases and J by 3 bases, with 13 bases between them. The CDR3 protein is CASSGGTAEETQYF. CDR3 coding DNA: TGCGCCAGCAGCGGGGGAACAGCGGAAGAGACCCAGTACTTC. The full variable domain, its missing parts supplied by reference TRBV5-1 and TRBJ2-5, is KAGVTQTPRYLIKTRGQQVTLSCSPISGHRSVSWYQQTPGQGLQFLFEYFSETQRNKGNFPGRFSGRQFSNSRSEMNVSTLELGDSALYLCASSGGTAEETQYFGPGTRLLVL.

This clonotype was counted at least ten times. The chain combines TRBV11-1 with TRBJ1-4; no firm D call. V gave up 1 base and J gave up 8 bases, with 8 bases separating them. This CDR3 is 13 amino acids long. Germline CDR1 SGHAT, CDR2 FQDESV (reference sequence). This chain's CDR3 is CASSLGEKEKLFF. The CDR3 nucleotides read TGTGCCAGCAGCTTAGGAGAGAAGGAAAAACTGTTTTTT.

This clonotype was counted between two and nine times. J is TRBJ2-1 and V is TRBV5-1; TRBD1 agrees at 7 bases. Germline values: CDR1 SGHRS, CDR2 YFSETQ. CDR3 size: 16 residues. V gave up 4 bases and J gave up 1 base; unmatched junction bases: 8. The CDR3 loop reads CASSANSGGSYNEQFF. Written as DNA, the CDR3 is TGCGCCAGCAGCGCCAACTCAGGGGGATCCTACAATGAGCAGTTCTTC. The full variable domain, completed using reference TRBV5-1 and TRBJ2-1, is KAGVTQTPRYLIKTRGQQVTLSCSPISGHRSVSWYQQTPGQGLQFLFEYFSETQRNKGNFPGRFSGRQFSNSRSEMNVSTLELGDSALYLCASSANSGGSYNEQFFGPGTRLTVL.

This clonotype was detected ten times or more. The chain recombines TRBV7-9 with TRBJ2-1; 10 bases align to TRBD2. The V gene end was trimmed by 3 bases and the J gene end by 7 bases; junction bases not matched to a gene: 6. In germline, CDR1 is SEHNR, CDR2 FQNEAQ (reference sequence). This CDR3 has 15 residues. The CDR3 nucleotides are TGTGCCAGCAGCTTCGCTAGCGGGGGTAGGAATGAGCAGTTCTTC. This translates into CASSFASGGRNEQFF.

The chain links TRBV3-1 to TRBJ2-2; tentatively, D is TRBD1 or TRBD2 (6 bases each). Germline lookup yields CDR1 LGHDT and CDR2 YNNKEL (reference sequence). CDR3 length equals 17 residues. V gave up 3 bases and J gave up 2 bases, with 16 bases separating them. This CDR3 is CASSHLGTGANTGELFF. DNA for the CDR3: TGTGCCAGCAGCCACCTGGGAACGGGGGCCAACACCGGGGAGCTGTTTTTT.

On this clonotype itself: This may stem from a read error, because a much larger clone lies one nucleotide away. V gene TRBV4-1 combines with J gene TRBJ1-5, with 8 bases lining up with TRBD1. CDR3 length: 13 residues. Germline lookup yields CDR1 MGHRA and CDR2 YSYEKL. CDR3 DNA: TGCGCCAGCGGCCAGGGGGCGCATCAGCCCCAGCATTTT. This sequence encodes CASGQGAHQPQHF.

This clonotype was counted at least ten times. The rearrangement uses TRBV5-1 and TRBJ2-1; D is unclear. V was trimmed by 2 bases and J by 8 bases, leaving 5 bases between them. Germline CDR1 and CDR2: SGHRS and YFSETQ. CDR3 length: 11 residues. The CDR3 protein is CASSFNYEQFF. In DNA form, the CDR3 reads TGCGCCAGCAGCTTTAACTATGAGCAGTTCTTC.

The J gene is TRBJ2-3, the V gene TRBV20-1; 9 bases line up with TRBD1. Germline trimming cut 5 bases from V and 4 bases from J; bases unmatched to any gene: 10. The CDR3 spans 15 residues. Per germline, CDR1 DFQATT and CDR2 SNEGSKA (reference sequence). The CDR3 loop reads CSAPAKDRGSDTQYF. For the CDR3, the DNA is TGCAGTGCTCCTGCGAAGGACAGGGGATCAGATACGCAGTATTTT.

The sample holds many counts of this clonotype. The chain joins TRBV20-1 to TRBJ2-1, with a possible D match to TRBD2 (6 bases). Trimming took 1 base from V and 0 from J, leaving 10 bases between them. CDR3 length equals 15 residues. The V gene's germline CDR1 is DFQATT and CDR2 SNEGSKA (reference sequence). The DNA of the CDR3 is TGCAGTGCTAGAGTGGAGGGGAGCTCCTACAATGAGCAGTTCTTC. This encodes CSARVEGSSYNEQFF.

This clonotype was seen a few times. The CDR3 reads CASSFSDSSYEQYF. CDR3 nucleotides: TGTGCCAGCAGCTTTTCGGACAGCTCCTACGAGCAGTACTTC. The chain is built from TRBV27 and TRBJ2-7; weak D call: TRBD1 (6 bases). Per the germline V gene, CDR1 is MNHEY and CDR2 is SMNVEV (reference sequence). V dropped 6 bases and J dropped 0 bases, with 12 bases sitting between them. The CDR3 spans 14 residues.

For this clonotype: A much larger clone differs from this one at a single base, so this may be a read error. V and J are TRBV12-3 or TRBV12-4 and TRBJ2-6; D could derive from TRBD1 or TRBD2 (5 bases each). This CDR3 comprises 20 residues. DNA for the CDR3: TGTGCCAGCAGTTTGGGCATCTCCTTTGGGGGATACTCTGGGGCCAACGTCCGGACTTTC. Protein sequence: CASSLGISFGGYSGANVRTF.

This clonotype was counted between two and nine times. The chain couples TRBV2 to TRBJ2-5; 11 bases are a match to TRBD2. Germline CDR1 is SNHLY and CDR2 is FYNNEI. CDR3 length: 18 residues. V trimming: 2 bases; J trimming: 0 bases; junction bases outside the gene matches: 8. The CDR3, as DNA: TGTGCCAGCAGTGAAACGGGACTAGCGGCACTGTACCAAGAGACCCAGTACTTC. Protein sequence: CASSETGLAALYQETQYF.

This clonotype was found many times. This chain uses TRBV4-1 with TRBJ1-2; D perhaps matches TRBD1 (5 bases). The CDR3 has 15 amino acids. The V end was cut by 0 bases, the J end by 1 base, with 9 bases between. Germline CDR1 reads MGHRA; CDR2 reads YSYEKL. CDR3 bases: TGCGCCAGCAGCCAAGAATTGGGACTTAACTATGGCTACACCTTC. Encoded protein: CASSQELGLNYGYTF.

There are a few counts of this clonotype. V usage is TRBV12-3 or TRBV12-4 and J usage is TRBJ2-4; D call uncertain. The V and J ends lost 5 bases and 0 bases respectively, with 14 bases between them. CDR3 length equals 16 residues. The CDR3 sequence is CASSIRTNLAKNIQYF. CDR3 bases: TGTGCCAGCAGTATCCGGACGAACCTAGCCAAAAACATTCAGTACTTC.

This clonotype was seen many times. The rearrangement joins TRBV10-3 to TRBJ2-7; D not resolved. V gave up 3 bases and J gave up 6 bases, with 12 bases separating them. Germline CDR1 ENHRY, CDR2 SYGVKD. The CDR3 extends over 13 amino acids. In DNA form, the CDR3 reads TGTGCCATCAGTGAAATTAAGGAATCCGAGCAGTACTTC. Protein: CAISEIKESEQYF.

The genes are TRBV4-2 and TRBJ2-7, with 14 positions matching TRBD2. Losses at the gene ends were 1 base for V and 4 bases for J; bases not matched to a gene: 9. Germline CDR1 and CDR2: LGHNA and YNFKEQ. The CDR3 length is 18 residues. The DNA of the CDR3 is TGTGCCAGCAGCCAAGGCCGGACAGGGACTAGCGGGGGTTACGAGCAGTACTTC. Its translation: CASSQGRTGTSGGYEQYF.

Comment on this clonotype: This may come from a read error, since a much larger clone is one base off. This chain connects TRBV20-1 to TRBJ2-5; 9 positions match TRBD1. V was pared by 6 bases and J by 4 bases, with 9 bases of the junction left unmatched. Germline CDR1 DFQATT, CDR2 SNEGSKA (reference sequence). This CDR3 has 14 amino acids. The DNA of the CDR3 is TGCAGTGCCCTAAGGACAGGGGATCGAGAGACCCAGTACTTC. Its protein product is CSALRTGDRETQYF.

A note on this clonotype: A read error may be the cause here, since a much bigger clone is one base away. The chain employs TRBV20-1 and TRBJ2-4, with TRBD2 identical over 8 bases. The J call may be wrong; the DNA end is better matched by TRBJ2-7. Germline V gene data show CDR1 as DFQATT and CDR2 as SNEGSKA (reference sequence). This CDR3 is built from 14 residues. The CDR3 loop reads CSTRDTSGGYEQYF. The CDR3 bases are TGCAGTACTAGAGATACGAGCGGGGGTTACGAGCAGTACTTC.

V is TRBV15 and J is TRBJ2-3; a weak D match, TRBD1 (6 bases). The CDR3 covers 18 residues. Trimming cost V 1 base and J 5 bases, with 22 bases left between them. Germline CDR1 is LNHNV and CDR2 is YYDKDF (reference sequence). The CDR3 is CATSRGDRRGIPRDTQYF. CDR3 sequence (DNA): TGTGCCACCAGCAGAGGCGATCGTAGGGGGATCCCTAGAGATACGCAGTATTTT. Using reference TRBV15 and TRBJ2-3 for the parts outside the CDR3, the full variable domain is DAMVIQNPRYQVTQFGKPVTLSCSQTLNHNVMYWYQQKSSQAPKLLFHYYDKDFNNEADTPDNFQSRRPNTSFCFLDIRSPGLGDTAMYLCATSRGDRRGIPRDTQYFGPGTRLTVL.

This clonotype was counted only a few times. The chain combines TRBV6-2 or TRBV6-3 with TRBJ2-7; D not resolved. Germline V gene sequence: CDR1 MNHEY, CDR2 SVGEGT. The CDR3 has 13 amino acids. V shed 5 bases and J shed 2 bases, with 10 bases lying between them. The DNA for the CDR3 is TGTGCCAGCAGTCCCCTGCCGCCCTACGAGCAGTACTTC. It yields the protein CASSPLPPYEQYF.

V gene TRBV12-3 or TRBV12-4 combines with J gene TRBJ2-5; 8 bases are shared with TRBD2. Trimming took 7 bases from V and 4 from J; bases not matched to a gene: 8. CDR3 size: 14 residues. CDR3 nucleotide sequence: TGTGCCAGCATTCAGGGGACTAGGGGAGAGACCCAGTACTTC. It translates to CASIQGTRGETQYF.

The V call is TRBV29-1, the J call TRBJ1-1, with D uncertain. Germline CDR1 SQVTM, CDR2 ANQGSEA. The CDR3 has 12 residues. V gave up 2 bases and J gave up 0 bases, with 4 bases separating them. The CDR3, as DNA: TGCAGCGTTGAATTCCTGAACACTGAAGCTTTCTTT. This encodes CSVEFLNTEAFF.

This clonotype was seen a handful of times. V usage is TRBV7-2 and J usage is TRBJ2-2; D might be TRBD1 or TRBD2, each matching 5 bases. CDR1 is SGHTA and CDR2 is FQGNSA in the germline V gene. The V gene lost 4 bases and the J gene lost 5 bases, with 23 bases spanning the gap. The CDR3 sequence is 18 residues long. This CDR3 is CASSSRTPSLGGTGELFF. CDR3 sequence (DNA): TGTGCCAGCAGCTCGAGGACACCTTCCCTCGGCGGGACCGGGGAGCTGTTTTTT.

This clonotype was detected only a few times. This rearrangement joins TRBV5-1 to TRBJ1-1, with D maybe TRBD1 (5 bases). The CDR3 is made up of 15 amino acids. Germline V gene lookup returns CDR1 SGHRS and CDR2 YFSETQ. With 0 bases removed from V and 1 base from J, the gap between germline ends came to 10 bases. The CDR3 loop is CASSLGGVPNTEAFF. The CDR3, as DNA: TGCGCCAGCAGCTTGGGGGGCGTCCCGAACACTGAAGCTTTCTTT.